This TCR beta chain was sequenced in a study of naive and memory T cell subsets. Study findings and constraints: Over 95% of naive TCR sequences appeared only once after error correction, unlike memory subsets. There was no ground truth to check naive and memory subset results.

Trimming removed 7 bases from V and 5 bases from J; junction bases left unmatched: 6. This CDR3 comprises 12 residues. The germline gives CDR1 SQVTM, CDR2 ANQGSEA. The beta constant-region primer was an equimolar mix of two oligonucleotides covering TRBC1 and TRBC2. From the UMI-ligation and nested PCR reads, TCRdb called clonotypes with MiXCR, one entry per CDR3 protein. The data show 100,000 or so distinct CDR3 sequences, 7% to 7.5% seen once. In this sample, this clonotype turned up many times. Its antigen is unknown. Material: central memory CD4+ T cells from blood. This sequence originates from a human donor in good health. The chain has TRBV29-1 and TRBJ2-7, with 9 bases that match TRBD1. The CDR3 nucleotides read TGCAGCGCCCGGGACAGGGACGACGAGCAGTACTTC. Protein sequence: CSARDRDDEQYF.